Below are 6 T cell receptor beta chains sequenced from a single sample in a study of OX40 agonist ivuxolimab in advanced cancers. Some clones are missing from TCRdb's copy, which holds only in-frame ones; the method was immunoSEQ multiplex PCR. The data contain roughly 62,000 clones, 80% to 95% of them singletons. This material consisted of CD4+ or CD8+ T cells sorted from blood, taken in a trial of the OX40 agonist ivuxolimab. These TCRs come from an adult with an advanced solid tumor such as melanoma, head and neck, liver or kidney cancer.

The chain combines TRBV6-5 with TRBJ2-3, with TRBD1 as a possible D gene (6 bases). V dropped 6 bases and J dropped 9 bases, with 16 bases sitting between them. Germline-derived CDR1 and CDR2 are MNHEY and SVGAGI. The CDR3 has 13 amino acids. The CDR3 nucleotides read TGTGCCAGCAGCCAGAACAGGGTAGGGACGCAGTATTTT. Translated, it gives CASSQNRVGTQYF.

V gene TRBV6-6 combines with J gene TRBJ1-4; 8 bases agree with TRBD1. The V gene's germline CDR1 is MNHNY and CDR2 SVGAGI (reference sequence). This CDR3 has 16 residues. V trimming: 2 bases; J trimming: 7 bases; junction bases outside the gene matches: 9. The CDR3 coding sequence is TGTGCCAGCAGTTACCCAACAGGGGGAAAGGGTGAAAAACTGTTTTTT. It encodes CASSYPTGGKGEKLFF.

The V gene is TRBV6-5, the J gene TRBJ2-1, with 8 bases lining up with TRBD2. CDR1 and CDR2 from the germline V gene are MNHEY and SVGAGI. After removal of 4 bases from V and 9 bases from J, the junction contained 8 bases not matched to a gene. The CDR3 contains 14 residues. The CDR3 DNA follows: TGTGCCAGCAGTTCGCCGGGACTAGGGAGTGAGCAGTTCTTC. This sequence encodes CASSSPGLGSEQFF.

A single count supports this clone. Here the CDR3 reads CASSQEVGMAGGKETQYF. The CDR3 bases are TGTGCCAGCAGCCAAGAGGTCGGGATGGCGGGGGGAAAAGAGACCCAGTACTTC. V usage is TRBV4-2 and J usage is TRBJ2-5; 8 nucleotides line up with TRBD2. The CDR3 consists of 18 residues. Germline V CDR1 and CDR2: LGHNA, YNFKEQ. V was pared by 0 bases and J by 3 bases, with 12 bases of the junction left unmatched.

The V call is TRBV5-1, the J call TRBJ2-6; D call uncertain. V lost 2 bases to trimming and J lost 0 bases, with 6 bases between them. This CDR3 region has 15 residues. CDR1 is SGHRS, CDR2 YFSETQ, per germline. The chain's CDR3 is CASSFGDSGANVLTF. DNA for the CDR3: TGCGCCAGCAGCTTTGGAGACTCTGGGGCCAACGTCCTGACTTTC.

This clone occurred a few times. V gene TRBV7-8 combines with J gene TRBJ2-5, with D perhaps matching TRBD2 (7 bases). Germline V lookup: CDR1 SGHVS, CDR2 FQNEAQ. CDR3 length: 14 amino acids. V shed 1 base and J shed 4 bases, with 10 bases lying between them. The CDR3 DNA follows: TGTGCCAGCAGCTTAGGAGGGGGGGGAGAGACCCAGTACTTC. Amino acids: CASSLGGGGETQYF.